These 12 T cell receptor beta chains were sequenced from one sample in a study of lymphopenia after photon versus proton radiotherapy (dated by TCRdb to between 2017 and 2020). Libraries were constructed by the immunoSEQ multiplex PCR assay. In its TCRdb copy, this immuneACCESS table keeps in-frame sequences only and misses some clones. Where compared with another copy, unresolved V genes explain less than half of these, and the others have no known cause. Counted in this sample were more than 80,000 clones; about 86% of them appeared once. The biggest ten clones account for over 1.1% of the sample. This material consisted of peripheral blood, taken from a patient treated with proton-based radiotherapy. All receptors derive from a man aged 60 to 69 with pancreatic cancer.

V is TRBV16 and J is TRBJ2-7; 7 bases align to TRBD1. Germline loops: CDR1 KGHSY, CDR2 FQNENV. CDR3 length: 13 amino acids. With 4 bases clipped from V and 6 bases from J, the junction kept 6 bases outside the gene matches. The CDR3 coding sequence is TGTGCCAGCAGCCGCCAGGGGGACGGCGAGCAGTACTTC. As protein: CASSRQGDGEQYF. Complete variable domain (other parts from reference TRBV16 and TRBJ2-7): GEEVAQTPKHLVRGEGQKAKLYCAPIKGHSYVFWYQQVLKNEFKFLISFQNENVFDETGMPKERFSAKCLPNSPCSLEIQATKLEDSAVYFCASSRQGDGEQYFGPGTRLTVT.

V gene TRBV28 combines with J gene TRBJ2-3; 7 nucleotides align to TRBD2. The V and J ends lost 5 bases and 14 bases, in that order; junction bases with no gene match: 13. The germline V gene has CDR1 MDHEN and CDR2 SYDVKM. The CDR3 contains 13 residues. Here the CDR3 DNA reads TGTGCCAGCAGTCAACGACCGGGACTACGGCGGTATTTT. It codes for CASSQRPGLRRYF.

This clone was observed a single time. The CDR3 bases are TGTGCCATCAGCGCTCAGGGGGCGGTGGAGACCCAGTACTTC. Residues: CAISAQGAVETQYF. The rearrangement links TRBV10-3 to TRBJ2-5, with 8 positions matching TRBD1. V lost 6 bases, J lost 5 bases, and 8 bases stayed unmatched. There are 14 residues in the CDR3. Germline loops: CDR1 ENHRY, CDR2 SYGVKD.

This clone was recorded once. The V gene is TRBV4-3, the J gene TRBJ2-7; D may correspond to TRBD1 or TRBD2 (6 bases each). CDR3 length: 15 residues. Germline assignment: CDR1 LGHNA and CDR2 YSLEER. Trimming cost V 1 base and J 0 bases, with 10 bases left between them. CDR3 nucleotides: TGCGCCAGCAGCCAAGGACTAGGGGGCTCCTACGAGCAGTACTTC. Translation gives CASSQGLGGSYEQYF.

This chain connects TRBV10-2 to TRBJ2-7, with D perhaps TRBD1 (5 bases). Germline CDR1 and CDR2: WSHSY and SAAADI. The V and J ends lost 6 bases and 3 bases respectively, with 15 bases between them. The CDR3 consists of 14 residues. CDR3 in amino acids: CASSQGVLHYEQYF. CDR3 in DNA: TGCGCCAGCAGCCAAGGGGTACTACACTACGAGCAGTACTTC.

The gene calls are TRBV7-2 and TRBJ2-5; 7 nucleotides agree with TRBD2. Germline V gives CDR1 SGHTA, CDR2 FQGNSA. CDR3 size: 14 residues. Trimming removed 0 bases from V and 2 bases from J; junction bases left unmatched: 0. CDR3 residues: CASSLAGGQETQYF. As DNA, the CDR3 is TGTGCCAGCAGCTTAGCGGGGGGGCAAGAGACCCAGTACTTC.

J is TRBJ1-4 and V is TRBV19, with 8 nucleotides matching TRBD1. The CDR3 has 15 residues. In germline, CDR1 is LNHDA, CDR2 SQIVND (reference sequence). Trimming cost V 9 bases and J 8 bases; bases outside gene matches: 14. DNA of the CDR3: TGTGCCAGCTCTACCCGGGGACAGGTGTACGAAAAACTGTTTTTT. Amino acid sequence: CASSTRGQVYEKLFF.

The count of this clone is one. The chain employs TRBV9 and TRBJ2-5; D ambiguous. Germline V CDR1 and CDR2: SGDLS, YYNGEE. V was trimmed by 2 bases and J by 1 base, leaving 9 bases between them. CDR3 length: 14 amino acids. In nucleotides, the CDR3 is TGTGCCAGCAGCGTCTTCGGCGCCCAAGAGACCCAGTACTTC. This encodes CASSVFGAQETQYF.

The chain has TRBV19 and TRBJ1-5, with D perhaps matching TRBD1 (5 bases). This CDR3 is 14 amino acids long. Germline loops: CDR1 LNHDA, CDR2 SQIVND (reference sequence). The V end was cut by 8 bases, the J end by 0 bases, with 11 bases between. The CDR3 sequence is CASFDRYSNQPQHF. The CDR3 DNA sequence: TGTGCCAGTTTTGACAGATATAGCAATCAGCCCCAGCATTTT.

This chain links TRBV7-2 with TRBJ2-5, with D possibly being TRBD1 or TRBD2 (5 bases each). V shed 5 bases and J shed 3 bases, with 13 bases lying between them. This CDR3 comprises 14 residues. Germline V lookup: CDR1 SGHTA, CDR2 FQGNSA. The chain's CDR3 is CASSPGRIKETQYF. In nucleotides, the CDR3 is TGTGCCAGCAGCCCGGGACGGATAAAAGAGACCCAGTACTTC.

The chain carries TRBV10-1 and TRBJ2-1; a possible D gene is TRBD2 (5 bases). V gave up 10 bases and J gave up 0 bases, with 10 bases separating them. CDR3 length: 13 amino acids. The germline V gene encodes CDR1 WNHNN and CDR2 SYGVQD (reference sequence). This CDR3 reads CATTGSSYNEQFF. The DNA for the CDR3 is TGCGCCACCACGGGGAGCTCCTACAATGAGCAGTTCTTC.

J is TRBJ2-7 and V is TRBV19, with D tentatively TRBD2 (6 bases). There are 14 residues in the CDR3. V gave up 5 bases and J gave up 2 bases, with 13 bases separating them. Germline V gives CDR1 LNHDA, CDR2 SQIVND (reference sequence). The CDR3 is CASSGTFGPYEQYF. The CDR3 bases are TGTGCCAGTAGTGGGACTTTCGGCCCCTACGAGCAGTACTTC.